This T cell receptor (beta chain) was identified in a study of T cell changes during pregnancy in multiple sclerosis. The CDR3 extends over 13 amino acids. V shed 5 bases and J shed 1 base, with 7 bases lying between them. Germline V CDR1 and CDR2: SEHNR, FQNEAQ (reference sequence). Measured with immunoSEQ multiplex PCR; TCRdb has only the in-frame clones, and not every one. The sample holds over 60,000 clones, about 96% seen once. The origin of this receptor is a female donor with multiple sclerosis, enrolled in a pregnancy study. V is TRBV7-9 and J is TRBJ2-3, with D hard to call. The sample in question was CD8+ T cells from peripheral blood mononuclear cells, obtained after pregnancy. This chain's CDR3 is CASSRTGTDTQYF. The CDR3 bases are TGTGCCAGCAGCCGAACAGGCACAGATACGCAGTATTTT.